This T cell receptor beta chain derives from a study of blood T cell repertoires in COVID-19. At the level of the study: From T cells, B-cell-depleted T cells, or PBMCs came the material, which was cDNA or gDNA.

The cohort comprised adults aged 18 to 89 years residing in 20 to 30 US areas. The data were produced by immunoSEQ multiplex PCR, yet TCRdb's version contains in-frame clones alone and is incomplete. The sample has 400,000 or so clones, 75% to 90% seen once; the top ten hold 0.95% to 1.2%. This CDR3 contains 17 residues. The germline V gene has CDR1 KGHSH and CDR2 LQKENI. Trimming took 4 bases from V and 0 from J; bases not matched to a gene: 9. This TCR came from a young man who had recovered from COVID-19. The rearrangement uses TRBV18 and TRBJ1-3; 7 nucleotides align to TRBD1. The sequencing sample was made of PBMCs or T cells enriched from blood (not recorded which). Here the CDR3 reads CASSRRDSRHSGNTIYF. The DNA of the CDR3 is TGTGCCAGCTCACGTCGGGACAGTCGCCACTCTGGAAACACCATATATTTT. The whole variable domain, remainder taken from reference TRBV18 and TRBJ1-3, is NAGVMQNPRHLVRRRGQEARLRCSPMKGHSHVYWYRQLPEEGLKFMVYLQKENIIDESGMPKERFSAEFPKEGPSILRIQQVVRGDSAAYFCASSRRDSRHSGNTIYFGEGSWLTVV.